These 5 T cell receptor beta chains originate from one sample sequenced in a study of T cells in Graves' hyperthyroidism and ophthalmopathy. Authors of the study amplified TCR beta CDR3 regions from RNA transcripts. An initial round of RT-PCR targeting the TCR CDR3 relied on the HTBI primer set. Via MiXCR, TCRdb re-called the multiplex PCR reads, giving one row per CDR3 protein. The table lists more than 500,000 distinct CDR3 sequences, 15% to 20% of them singletons. The source material was blood. These receptors were taken from a woman aged 30 to 39 with Graves' hyperthyroidism.

Many counts were recorded for this clonotype. The chain recombines TRBV7-2 with TRBJ2-7, with D possibly matching TRBD1 (7 bases). The V end lost 5 bases, the J end lost 0 bases, and 26 bases lay between the germline ends. The germline gives CDR1 SGHTA, CDR2 FQGNSA. This CDR3 region has 19 residues. The CDR3 bases are TGTGCCAGCAGCCCCCTTGGAGGGGGCCGGACCAGAGGCTCCTACGAGCAGTACTTC. Translated, it gives CASSPLGGGRTRGSYEQYF. The complete variable domain, with remaining parts taken from reference TRBV7-2 and TRBJ2-7, reads GAGVSQSPSNKVTEKGKDVELRCDPISGHTALYWYRQSLGQGLEFLIYFQGNSAPDKSGLPSDRFSAERTGGSVSTLTIQRTQQEDSAVYLCASSPLGGGRTRGSYEQYFGPGTRLTVT.

J is TRBJ1-5 and V is TRBV2; no clear D gene. V shed 5 bases and J shed 9 bases, with 14 bases lying between them. Germline-derived CDR1 and CDR2 are SNHLY and FYNNEI. The CDR3 length is 13 residues. The CDR3 reads CASSTDGLGPQHF. The CDR3 nucleotides read TGTGCCAGCAGTACGGACGGCTTGGGGCCCCAGCATTTT.

This clonotype occurred many times. V gene TRBV29-1 combines with J gene TRBJ2-7; a weak D match, TRBD1 (6 bases). The CDR3 runs to 11 residues. Germline CDR1 SQVTM, CDR2 ANQGSEA. Trimming pared 4 bases from V and 7 bases from J, leaving 11 bases between. CDR3 loop: CSVVGQGEQYF. The CDR3, as DNA: TGCAGCGTTGTGGGTCAGGGGGAGCAGTACTTC.

This clonotype was observed many times. This sequence joins TRBV28 and TRBJ2-1; TRBD2 matches at 8 bases. The CDR3 is made up of 18 amino acids. V lost 7 bases, J lost 4 bases, and 18 bases stayed unmatched. Germline assignment: CDR1 MDHEN and CDR2 SYDVKM. The CDR3 DNA reads as TGTGCCAGCACCCGAGGTAGCGGGATCTCAAGCAATTACAATGAGCAGTTCTTC. Translating gives CASTRGSGISSNYNEQFF.

This chain uses TRBV24-1 with TRBJ1-5; 12 bases agree with TRBD1. Per germline, CDR1 KGHDR and CDR2 SFDVKD. V dropped 3 bases and J dropped 0; count of bases not matched to a gene: 2. CDR3 length: 17 residues. The CDR3 DNA reads as TGTGCCACCAGTGATGGGGACAGGGGGCTTAGCAATCAGCCCCAGCATTTT. It translates to CATSDGDRGLSNQPQHF.